This T cell receptor beta chain appears in the sequencing data of a study of shared clonotypes between healthy human individuals. Profiling relied on immunoSEQ multiplex PCR, and the TCRdb table lists in-frame clones only, not all of them. The sample has around 2.3 million clones, approximately 96% seen once; the top ten hold 0.1% to 0.15%. This CDR3 spans 15 amino acids. The V end lost 0 bases, the J end lost 3 bases, and 12 bases lay between the germline ends. The germline V gene encodes CDR1 SGDLS and CDR2 YYNGEE. Input material: naive CD4+ T cells sorted from blood. This sample's subset: CD45RA+ positively selected. The origin of this receptor is a man between 18 and 29 years old in good health. This chain links TRBV9 with TRBJ1-2, with D hard to call. The CDR3 loop is CASSVDRMDHYGYTF. The CDR3 DNA reads TGTGCCAGCAGCGTAGATCGTATGGATCACTATGGCTACACCTTC.